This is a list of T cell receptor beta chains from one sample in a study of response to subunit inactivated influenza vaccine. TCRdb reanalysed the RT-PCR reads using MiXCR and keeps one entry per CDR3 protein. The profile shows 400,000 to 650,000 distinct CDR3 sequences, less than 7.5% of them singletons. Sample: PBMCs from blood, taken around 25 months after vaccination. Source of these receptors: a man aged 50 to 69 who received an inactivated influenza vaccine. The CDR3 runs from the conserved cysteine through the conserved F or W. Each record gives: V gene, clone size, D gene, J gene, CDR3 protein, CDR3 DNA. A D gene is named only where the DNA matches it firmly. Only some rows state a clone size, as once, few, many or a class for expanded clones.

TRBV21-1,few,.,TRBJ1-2,CASSKYWRNYGYTF,TGTGCCAGCAGCAAATATTGGAGAAACTATGGCTACACCTTC
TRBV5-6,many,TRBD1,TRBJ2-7,CASSLTGGYYEQYF,TGTGCCAGCAGCTTGACAGGGGGCTACTACGAGCAGTACTTC
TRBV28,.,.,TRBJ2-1,CAWGRSYNEQFF,TGTGCCTGGGGGAGATCCTACAATGAGCAGTTCTTC
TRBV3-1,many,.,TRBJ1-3,CASSQVQGGGSGNTIYF,TGTGCCAGCAGCCAAGTTCAGGGCGGGGGCTCTGGAAACACCATATATTTT
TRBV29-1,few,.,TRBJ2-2,CSVVGSLNTGELFF,TGCAGCGTTGTCGGGTCCCTAAACACCGGGGAGCTGTTTTTT
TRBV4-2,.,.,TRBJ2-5,CASSQGGVQETQYF,TGTGCCAGCAGCCAAGGGGGGGTCCAAGAGACCCAGTACTTC
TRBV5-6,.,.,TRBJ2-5,CASSLSAYQETQYF,TGTGCCAGCAGCTTGTCCGCTTACCAAGAGACCCAGTACTTC
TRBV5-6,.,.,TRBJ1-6,CASSLGGRSGTLNSPLHF,TGTGCCAGCAGCTTGGGGGGGAGATCCGGGACACTTAATTCACCCCTCCACTTT
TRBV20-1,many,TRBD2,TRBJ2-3,CSTHLAGGLDTQYF,TGCAGTACCCACTTAGCGGGAGGGCTAGATACGCAGTATTTT
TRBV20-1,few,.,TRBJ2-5,CSARDDIQETQYF,TGCAGTGCTAGGGACGATATCCAAGAGACCCAGTACTTC
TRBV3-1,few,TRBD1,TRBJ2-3,CASSQAGTGTADTQYF,TGTGCCAGCAGCCAAGCCGGGACAGGGACGGCAGATACGCAGTATTTT
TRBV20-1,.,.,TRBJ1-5,CSARSGRDHQPQHF,TGCAGTGCTAGAAGTGGCCGGGACCATCAGCCCCAGCATTTT
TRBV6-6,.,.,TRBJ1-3,CATRVSGNTIYF,TGTGCCACCAGGGTTTCTGGAAACACCATATATTTT
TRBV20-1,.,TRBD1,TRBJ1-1,CSAVTGDTEAFF,TGCAGTGCCGTAACAGGGGACACTGAAGCTTTCTTT
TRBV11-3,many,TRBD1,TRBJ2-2,CASSLDGTGATGELFF,TGTGCCAGCAGCTTAGATGGGACAGGGGCCACCGGGGAGCTGTTTTTT
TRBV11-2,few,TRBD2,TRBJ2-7,CASSPQVAGRYEQYF,TGTGCCAGCAGCCCCCAGGTAGCGGGGAGGTACGAGCAGTACTTC
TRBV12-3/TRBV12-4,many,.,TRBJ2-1,CASSPLDEQFF,TGTGCCAGCAGTCCCCTCGATGAGCAGTTCTTC
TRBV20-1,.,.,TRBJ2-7,CSVSGTTYEQYF,TGCAGTGTCAGCGGGACAACCTACGAGCAGTACTTC
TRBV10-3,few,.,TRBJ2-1,CAISVFGSSYNEQFF,TGTGCCATCAGTGTTTTTGGTTCCTCCTACAATGAGCAGTTCTTC
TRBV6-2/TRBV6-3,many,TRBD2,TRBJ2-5,CASSRRRLADQETQYF,TGTGCCAGCAGTCGCCGCCGACTAGCGGACCAAGAGACCCAGTACTTC
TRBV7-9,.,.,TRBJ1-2,CASSQTQGPNLF,TGTGCCAGCAGCCAAACACAGGGCCCCAACCTCTTC
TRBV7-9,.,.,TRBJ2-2,CASQHLEWVAWELFF,TGTGCCAGTCAACACCTTGAATGGGTGGCCTGGGAGCTGTTTTTT
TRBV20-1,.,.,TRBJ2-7,CSARVAPTYEQYF,TGCAGTGCTAGGGTAGCGCCAACCTACGAGCAGTACTTC
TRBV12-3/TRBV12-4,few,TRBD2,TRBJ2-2,CASSTPHGLGWVTGELFF,TGTGCCAGCAGCACTCCTCACGGACTAGGTTGGGTTACCGGGGAGCTGTTTTTT
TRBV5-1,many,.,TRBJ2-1,CASSLEMTYNEQFF,TGCGCCAGCAGCTTGGAAATGACCTACAATGAGCAGTTCTTC
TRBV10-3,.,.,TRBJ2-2,CAISATGGDTGELFF,TGTGCCATCAGTGCAACAGGGGGGGACACCGGGGAGCTGTTTTTT
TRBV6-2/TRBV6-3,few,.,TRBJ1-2,CASSSLGGYTF,TGTGCCAGCAGTTCCCTCGGTGGCTACACCTTC
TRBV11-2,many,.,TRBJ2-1,CASSPIPGAAHEQFF,TGTGCCAGCAGTCCTATCCCGGGAGCCGCCCATGAGCAGTTCTTC
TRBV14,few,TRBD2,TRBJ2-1,CASTAGGSYNEQFF,TGTGCCAGCACGGCGGGGGGGTCCTACAATGAGCAGTTCTTC
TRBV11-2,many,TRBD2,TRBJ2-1,CASSLGLAGANEQFF,TGTGCCAGCAGCCTGGGGTTAGCGGGAGCCAATGAGCAGTTCTTC
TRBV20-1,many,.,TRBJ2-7,CSARGDSSYEQYF,TGCAGTGCTAGAGGTGACAGCTCCTACGAGCAGTACTTC
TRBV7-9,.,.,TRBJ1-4,CASSSDIRATNEKLFF,TGTGCCAGCAGCTCGGACATAAGGGCAACTAATGAAAAACTGTTTTTT
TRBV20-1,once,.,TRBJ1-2,CSGPDRTTSYGYTF,TGCAGTGGCCCCGACCGAACTACGAGCTATGGCTACACCTTC
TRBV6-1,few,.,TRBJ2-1,CAINPQVNNEQFF,TGTGCCATCAATCCCCAAGTTAACAATGAGCAGTTCTTC
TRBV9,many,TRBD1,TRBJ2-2,CASSPGGQGHTGELFF,TGTGCCAGCAGCCCTGGAGGACAGGGGCACACCGGGGAGCTGTTTTTT
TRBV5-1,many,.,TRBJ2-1,CASSLERPNNEQFF,TGCGCCAGCAGCTTGGAGCGGCCCAACAATGAGCAGTTCTTC
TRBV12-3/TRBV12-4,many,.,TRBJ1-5,CASSFQGAIQPQHF,TGTGCCAGCAGTTTTCAAGGGGCGATTCAGCCCCAGCATTTT
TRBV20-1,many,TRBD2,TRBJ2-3,CSASVSGAPPDTQYF,TGCAGTGCTAGTGTGAGCGGGGCCCCCCCAGATACGCAGTATTTT
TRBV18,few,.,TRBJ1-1,CASSPPAVAEAFF,TGTGCCAGCTCACCCCCGGCCGTAGCTGAAGCTTTCTTT
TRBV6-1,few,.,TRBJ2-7,CASVHYYEQYF,TGTGCCAGCGTCCATTACTACGAGCAGTACTTC
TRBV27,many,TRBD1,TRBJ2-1,CASHTGTGVYNEQFF,TGTGCCAGCCATACCGGGACAGGGGTATACAATGAGCAGTTCTTC
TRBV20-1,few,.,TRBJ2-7,CSAREGFHEQYF,TGCAGTGCTAGAGAAGGGTTTCACGAGCAGTACTTC
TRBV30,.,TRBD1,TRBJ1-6,CAWSAGTANSPLHF,TGTGCCTGGAGTGCCGGGACAGCGAATTCACCCCTCCACTTT
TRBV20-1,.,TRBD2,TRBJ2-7,CSGKLPRGRLTSWLYEQYF,TGCAGTGGTAAGCTACCGCGCGGGAGGCTGACATCTTGGCTCTACGAGCAGTACTTC
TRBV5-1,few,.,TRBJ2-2,CASSLRDGELFF,TGCGCCAGCAGCCTCAGAGACGGGGAGCTGTTTTTT
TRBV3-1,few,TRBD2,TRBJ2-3,CASSHLGAGGTDTQYF,TGTGCCAGCAGCCATCTCGGGGCGGGGGGCACAGATACGCAGTATTTT
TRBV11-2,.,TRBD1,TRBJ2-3,CASSEGGTVDTQYF,TGTGCCAGCAGCGAGGGTGGGACAGTCGATACGCAGTATTTT
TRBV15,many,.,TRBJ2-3,CATSRAEADTQYF,TGTGCCACCAGCAGAGCCGAGGCAGATACGCAGTATTTT
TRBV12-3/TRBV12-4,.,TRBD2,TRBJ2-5,CASSLGSGTSAVETQYF,TGTGCCAGCAGTTTAGGCTCCGGGACTAGCGCGGTGGAGACCCAGTACTTC
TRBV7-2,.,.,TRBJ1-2,CDSSSGLVGGGYTF,TGTGACAGCAGCTCCGGACTCGTCGGTGGTGGCTACACCTTC
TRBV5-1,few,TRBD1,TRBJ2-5,CASSSGQGRSGRETQYF,TGCGCCAGCAGCTCCGGACAGGGTCGTAGTGGCAGGGAGACCCAGTACTTC
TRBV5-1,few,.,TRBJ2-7,CASSFGLGRTVGTYEQYF,TGCGCCAGCAGCTTTGGCCTGGGACGGACGGTTGGAACCTACGAGCAGTACTTC
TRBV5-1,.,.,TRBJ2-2,CASSTDRSFPGELFF,TGCGCCAGCAGCACCGATCGGAGTTTCCCCGGGGAGCTGTTTTTT
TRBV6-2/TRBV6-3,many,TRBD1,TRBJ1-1,CASSYSTGSGTEAFF,TGTGCCAGCAGTTACTCGACAGGGTCGGGCACTGAAGCTTTCTTT
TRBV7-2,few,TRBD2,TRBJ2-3,CASRERGGRLDTQYF,TGTGCCAGCAGGGAACGGGGGGGCCGTTTAGATACGCAGTATTTT
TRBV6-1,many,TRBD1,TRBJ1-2,CASNTGTGNYGYTF,TGTGCCAGCAACACCGGGACAGGGAACTATGGCTACACCTTC
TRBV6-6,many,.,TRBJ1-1,CASRQGRTEAFF,TGTGCCAGCAGACAGGGACGGACTGAAGCTTTCTTT
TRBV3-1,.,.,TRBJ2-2,CASSPTEGVLHGELFF,TGTGCCAGCAGCCCAACTGAAGGGGTCCTCCACGGGGAGCTGTTTTTT
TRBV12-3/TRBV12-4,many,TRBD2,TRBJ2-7,CASSPSGYSYEQYF,TGTGCCAGCAGTCCTAGCGGGTACTCCTACGAGCAGTACTTC
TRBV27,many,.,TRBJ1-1,CASSFLGPSEAFF,TGTGCCAGCAGTTTCCTAGGGCCGAGTGAAGCTTTCTTT